This is a list of T cell receptor beta chains from one sample in a study of tumor and adjacent non-tumor tissue in lung cancer. Via MiXCR, TCRdb re-called the multiplex PCR reads, giving one row per CDR3 protein. The profile covers about 75,000 distinct CDR3 sequences, with roughly 80% appearing a single time and over 9.5% taken by the ten largest. The sample consisted of lung tumor tissue. The receptors were gathered from a woman aged 45-65 years with non-small cell lung cancer. The CDR3 runs from the conserved cysteine through the conserved F or W. A D gene is named only where the DNA matches it firmly. Clone size is given for some rows only: seen once, a few or many times, or a class if the clone is expanded.

>17|TRBJ2-2|TRBD1|TRBV4-1|NA
TGCGCCAGCAGCCCCTTGGGACAGGGTGGTGGCGCCGGGGAGCTGTCTTTT
CASSPLGQGGGAGELSF
>13|TRBJ1-2|NA|TRBV7-9|NA
TGTGCCGGCAGCTTCTGGACATACCATGGCTACACCTTC
CAGSFWTYHGYTF
>16|TRBJ2-1|NA|TRBV7-9|NA
TGTGCCAGTAGCCAATTCGACATGGTTGCGGGCAATGAGCAGTTCTTC
CASSQFDMVAGNEQFF
>14|TRBJ2-2|NA|TRBV11-3|NA
TGTACCAACACCTCTCACCGAAACTCTGGGGAGCTGTTTTTT
CTNTSHRNSGELFF
>11|TRBJ2-1|NA|TRBV28|few
TGTGCCAGCGGCCAATACAATGAGCAGTTCTTC
CASGQYNEQFF
>17|TRBJ2-5|TRBD2|TRBV6-6|NA
TGTGCCAGCGACCCCCCGGGACTAGCGAAAGGGCCGGAGACCCAGTACTTC
CASDPPGLAKGPETQYF
>22|TRBJ2-3|TRBD2|TRBV5-6|NA
TGTGCCACCAGCTTGACCCTTCGACGAGGACTAGCGGGAGTGCAGAGCACAGATACGCAGTATTTT
CATSLTLRRGLAGVQSTDTQYF
>16|TRBJ2-3|NA|TRBV6-6|NA
TGTGCCAGCAGTTACTCCGCGCCAGGACGCACAGATACGCAGTATTTT
CASSYSAPGRTDTQYF
>13|TRBJ2-1|NA|TRBV4-1|NA
TGTGTCAGCAGCCAGAAGGGAGACTCTGAGCAGTTCTTC
CVSSQKGDSEQFF
>20|TRBJ2-1|TRBD2|TRBV11-2|NA
TGTGCCAACAGCTTGTTCCGGTCTCTAGCGGGGTTAAGAACCTACAATGAGCGGTTCTTC
CANSLFRSLAGLRTYNERFF
>18|TRBJ2-2|TRBD2|TRBV4-1|many
TGCGCCAGCAGCCGCGCGACTAGCGGGAGCGGGAACACCGGGGAGCTGTTTTTT
CASSRATSGSGNTGELFF
>15|TRBJ2-7|NA|TRBV6-1|NA
TGTGCCAGCAGTGACGAGGGGCTACCCTCCTACGAGCAGTACTTC
CASSDEGLPSYEQYF
>19|TRBJ1-5|TRBD1|TRBV4-1|NA
TGCGCCAGCAGCCATGATGTGGGCGCAGGGGGCAGGGGCAATCAACCCGAGCATTTT
CASSHDVGAGGRGNQPEHF
>14|TRBJ2-7|TRBD2|TRBV6-5|NA
TGTGCCAGCAGTTACTCGCGGGGGGCGCATGAGCGGTATTTC
CASSYSRGAHERYF
>15|TRBJ2-2|NA|TRBV11-2|NA
TGTGCCAGCAAGACTACACGGGGGCGCGGCGGGGAGCTGTTTTTT
CASKTTRGRGGELFF
>15|TRBJ1-2|NA|TRBV4-2|NA
TGTGCCAGCAGTCAGAATTTAAGCGTTAACTATGGCTACACCTTC
CASSQNLSVNYGYTF
>15|TRBJ2-7|TRBD1|TRBV11-1|NA
TGTGCCAACGGCCGGACAGGGGCGACCTCCTACGAGCAGTACTTC
CANGRTGATSYEQYF